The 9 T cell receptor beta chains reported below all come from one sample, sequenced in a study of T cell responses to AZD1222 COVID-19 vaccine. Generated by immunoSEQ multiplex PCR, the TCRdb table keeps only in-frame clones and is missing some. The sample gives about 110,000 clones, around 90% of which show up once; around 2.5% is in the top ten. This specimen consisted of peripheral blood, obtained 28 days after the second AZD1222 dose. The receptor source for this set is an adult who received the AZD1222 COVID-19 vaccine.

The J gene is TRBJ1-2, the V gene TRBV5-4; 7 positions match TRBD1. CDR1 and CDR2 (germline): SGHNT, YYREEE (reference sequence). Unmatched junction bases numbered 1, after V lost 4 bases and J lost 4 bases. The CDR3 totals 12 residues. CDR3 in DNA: TGTGCCAGCAGCCGGGACAGCTATGGCTACACCTTC. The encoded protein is CASSRDSYGYTF.

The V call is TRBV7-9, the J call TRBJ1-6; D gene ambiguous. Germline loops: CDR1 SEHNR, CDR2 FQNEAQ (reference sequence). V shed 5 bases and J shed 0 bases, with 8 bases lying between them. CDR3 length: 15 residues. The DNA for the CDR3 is TGTGCCAGCAGCCGGGAAAGCTCCTATAATTCACCCCTCCACTTT. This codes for CASSRESSYNSPLHF. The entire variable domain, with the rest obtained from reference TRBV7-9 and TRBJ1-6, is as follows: DTGVSQNPRHKITKRGQNVTFRCDPISEHNRLYWYRQTLGQGPEFLTYFQNEAQLEKSRLLSDRFSAERPKGSFSTLEIQRTEQGDSAMYLCASSRESSYNSPLHFGNGTRLTVT.

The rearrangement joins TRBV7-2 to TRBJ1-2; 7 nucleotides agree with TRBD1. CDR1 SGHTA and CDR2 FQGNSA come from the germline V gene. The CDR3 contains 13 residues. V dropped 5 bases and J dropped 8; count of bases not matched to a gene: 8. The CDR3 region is CASSVQGLGGYTF. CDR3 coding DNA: TGTGCCAGCAGCGTACAGGGGCTGGGGGGCTACACCTTC.

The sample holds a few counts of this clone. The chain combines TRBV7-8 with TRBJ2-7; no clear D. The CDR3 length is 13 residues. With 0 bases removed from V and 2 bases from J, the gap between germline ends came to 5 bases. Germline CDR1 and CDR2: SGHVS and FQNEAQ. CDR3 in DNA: TGTGCCAGCAGCTTAGCGCTGACCTACGAGCAGTACTTC. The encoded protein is CASSLALTYEQYF.

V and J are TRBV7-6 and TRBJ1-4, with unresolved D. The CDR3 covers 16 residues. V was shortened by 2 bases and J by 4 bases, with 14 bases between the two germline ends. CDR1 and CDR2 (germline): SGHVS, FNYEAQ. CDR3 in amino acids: CASSLNPTAFNEKLFF. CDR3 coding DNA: TGTGCCAGCAGCTTAAACCCTACAGCCTTTAATGAAAAACTGTTTTTT.

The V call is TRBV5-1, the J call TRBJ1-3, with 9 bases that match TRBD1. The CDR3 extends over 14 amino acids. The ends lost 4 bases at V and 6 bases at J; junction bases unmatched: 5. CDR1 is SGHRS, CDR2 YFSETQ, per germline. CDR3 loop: CASSLTGGENTIYF. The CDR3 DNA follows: TGCGCCAGCAGCCTGACAGGGGGAGAAAACACCATATATTTT.

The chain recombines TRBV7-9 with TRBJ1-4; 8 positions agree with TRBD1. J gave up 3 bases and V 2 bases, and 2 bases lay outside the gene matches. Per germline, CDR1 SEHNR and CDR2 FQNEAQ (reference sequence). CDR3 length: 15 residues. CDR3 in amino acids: CASSLPGQANEKLFF. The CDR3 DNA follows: TGTGCCAGCAGCTTACCGGGACAGGCTAATGAAAAACTGTTTTTT. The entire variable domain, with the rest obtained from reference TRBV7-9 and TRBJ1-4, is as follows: DTGVSQNPRHKITKRGQNVTFRCDPISEHNRLYWYRQTLGQGPEFLTYFQNEAQLEKSRLLSDRFSAERPKGSFSTLEIQRTEQGDSAMYLCASSLPGQANEKLFFGSGTQLSVL.

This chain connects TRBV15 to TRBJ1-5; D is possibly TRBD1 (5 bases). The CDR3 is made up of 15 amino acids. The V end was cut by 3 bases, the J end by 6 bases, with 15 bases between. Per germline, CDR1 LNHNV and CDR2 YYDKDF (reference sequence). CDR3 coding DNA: TGTGCCACCAGCAGCCCTAACAGGAAGATTCAGCCCCAGCATTTT. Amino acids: CATSSPNRKIQPQHF.

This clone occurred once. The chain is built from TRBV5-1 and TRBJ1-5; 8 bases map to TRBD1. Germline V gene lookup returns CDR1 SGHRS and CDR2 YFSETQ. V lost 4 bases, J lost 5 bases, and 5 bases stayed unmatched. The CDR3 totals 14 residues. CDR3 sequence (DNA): TGCGCCAGCAGCACCGGGGACAGGCATCAGCCCCAGCATTTT. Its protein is CASSTGDRHQPQHF.